The 18 T cell receptor beta chains presented below share a single source sample, sequenced in a study of T cells in Graves' hyperthyroidism and ophthalmopathy. Amplification of TCR beta CDR3 regions was performed using RNA transcripts as template. First-round RT-PCR with HTBI primers amplified the TCR CDR3 region. TCRdb passed the multiplex PCR reads through MiXCR, listing each CDR3 protein once. The sample includes about 620,000 distinct CDR3 sequences, around 16% seen only once; the top ten take around 3.9%. Sequenced: blood. The receptors were gathered from a woman aged 25 to 45 with Graves' hyperthyroidism.

This clonotype was counted at least ten times. J is TRBJ2-7 and V is TRBV7-2; D tentatively fits TRBD1 or TRBD2 (6 bases each). The CDR3 loop spans 18 amino acids. Germline V lookup: CDR1 SGHTA, CDR2 FQGNSA. The V gene lost 5 bases and the J gene lost 2 bases, with 25 bases spanning the gap. The CDR3 region has the DNA TGTGCCAGCAGCCTAGGGGGTTCCCTGGGGGAGGTAACCTACGAGCAGTACTTC. Amino acid sequence: CASSLGGSLGEVTYEQYF.

This clonotype was observed at least ten times. V and J are TRBV2 and TRBJ2-7; D might be TRBD2 (5 bases). Trimming cost V 8 bases and J 0 bases, with 11 bases left between them. The CDR3 contains 13 residues. Germline CDR1 is SNHLY and CDR2 is FYNNEI. CDR3 amino acids: CASLVAGSYEQYF. In nucleotides, the CDR3 is TGTGCCAGCCTAGTGGCGGGCTCCTACGAGCAGTACTTC.

The gene calls are TRBV14 and TRBJ2-7; 7 nucleotides line up with TRBD1. CDR3 size: 13 residues. CDR1 and CDR2 from the germline V gene are SGHDN and FVKESK. V dropped 5 bases and J dropped 6; count of bases not matched to a gene: 7. CDR3 protein: CASSSSHRGEQYF. The CDR3, as DNA: TGTGCCAGCAGCTCTTCCCACAGGGGCGAGCAGTACTTC.

This chain uses TRBV9 with TRBJ2-7; D ambiguous. Gene TRBJ2-1 matches the end of the DNA better, so the J call may be wrong. The CDR3 contains 13 residues. The germline gives CDR1 SGDLS, CDR2 YYNGEE. The CDR3 nucleotides are TGTGCCAGCAGCCCAACAAGTAGGTACGAGCAGTTCTTC. As protein: CASSPTSRYEQFF.

This clonotype was seen at least ten times. The chain employs TRBV28 and TRBJ1-2; D is undetermined. This CDR3 comprises 14 residues. Trimming pared 2 bases from V and 0 bases from J, leaving 7 bases between. Germline loops: CDR1 MDHEN, CDR2 SYDVKM. This chain's CDR3 is CASSLPPANYGYTF. DNA for the CDR3: TGTGCCAGCAGTTTACCTCCGGCTAACTATGGCTACACCTTC.

The chain combines TRBV19 with TRBJ2-1; the D gene could be TRBD1 or TRBD2 (5 bases each). Matching the DNA end better, TRBJ2-7 makes the J call doubtful. This CDR3 spans 14 amino acids. Germline values: CDR1 LNHDA, CDR2 SQIVND (reference sequence). In DNA form, the CDR3 reads TGTGCCAGTAGTATCGGGACCTACTACAATGAGCAGTACTTC. Encoded protein: CASSIGTYYNEQYF.

A note on this clonotype: A much bigger clone sits one base away, suggesting this may be a read error. The chain carries TRBV2 and TRBJ2-1; D is uncertain. The V gene's germline CDR1 is SNHLY and CDR2 FYNNEI. Trimming stripped 8 bases from V and 6 bases from J, with 14 bases between. The CDR3 sequence is 13 residues long. This CDR3 is CASGFDQTNEQFF. The CDR3 region has the DNA TGTGCCAGCGGGTTCGACCAAACCAATGAGCAGTTCTTC.

The J gene is TRBJ2-1, the V gene TRBV12-3 or TRBV12-4; a possible D gene is TRBD2 (6 bases). With 3 bases removed from V and 10 bases from J, the gap between germline ends came to 22 bases. The CDR3 is 16 residues long. The CDR3 DNA reads TGTGCCAGCAGTTTGGGTAGCGGACCTAATTTTAACGAGCAGTTCTTC. This encodes CASSLGSGPNFNEQFF.

The chain has TRBV9 and TRBJ2-5, with D perhaps assigned TRBD1 or TRBD2 (5 bases each). The CDR3 consists of 13 residues. Germline assignment: CDR1 SGDLS and CDR2 YYNGEE. The germline V and J ends were trimmed by 3 bases and 7 bases, with 13 bases remaining between them. The chain's CDR3 is CASSGDPRGTQYF. Written as DNA, the CDR3 is TGTGCCAGCAGCGGGGACCCTCGGGGGACCCAGTACTTC.

This clonotype has just a few counts. V gene TRBV30 combines with J gene TRBJ2-3, with 7 bases aligning to TRBD2. CDR1 GTSNPN and CDR2 SVGIG come from the germline V gene (reference sequence). Unmatched junction bases numbered 1, after V lost 1 base and J lost 0 bases. The CDR3 is 14 amino acids. The CDR3 is CAWSEGLSTDTQYF. The CDR3 region has the DNA TGTGCCTGGAGTGAGGGACTAAGCACAGATACGCAGTATTTT.

The chain is built from TRBV19 and TRBJ2-2; 10 bases line up with TRBD1. After removal of 10 bases from V and 7 bases from J, the junction contained 15 bases not matched to a gene. The CDR3 covers 16 residues. The germline gives CDR1 LNHDA, CDR2 SQIVND (reference sequence). Here the CDR3 DNA reads TGTGCCACTGTCCCAGGGGGGACAGGGGATGTCGGGGAGCTGTTTTTT. As protein: CATVPGGTGDVGELFF.

This clonotype was found many times. J is TRBJ1-1 and V is TRBV4-1; D remains ambiguous. Trimming took 1 base from V and 1 from J, leaving 10 bases between them. The CDR3 runs 15 residues. Germline V gene lookup returns CDR1 MGHRA and CDR2 YSYEKL. As DNA, the CDR3 is TGCGCCAGCAGCCAAGTGTTACAGACGAACACTGAAGCTTTCTTT. It yields the protein CASSQVLQTNTEAFF.

This clonotype was recorded at least ten times. The chain recombines TRBV5-1 with TRBJ2-1, with TRBD1 matching over 7 bases. This CDR3 has 13 residues. CDR1 is SGHRS and CDR2 is YFSETQ in the germline V gene. J was trimmed by 8 bases and V by 3 bases; bases with no gene match: 5. In DNA form, the CDR3 reads TGCGCCAGCAGCTGGACAGGTGTCGATGAGCAGTTCTTC. Translation: CASSWTGVDEQFF.

This clonotype was picked up many times. The chain joins TRBV9 to TRBJ2-7, with D perhaps TRBD1 (5 bases). Trimming shortened V by 4 bases and J by 7 bases, and 18 bases separated the two germline ends. Looked up from germline, CDR1 is SGDLS and CDR2 is YYNGEE. The CDR3 contains 14 residues. The CDR3 DNA is TGTGCCAGCAGCCCAGGGCACAGTCGGCTGGAGCAGTACTTC. This sequence encodes CASSPGHSRLEQYF.

The V and J genes are TRBV30 and TRBJ2-1, with unresolved D. The CDR3 loop spans 14 amino acids. Germline V lookup: CDR1 GTSNPN, CDR2 SVGIG (reference sequence). Between the trimmed V and J ends, which lost 5 bases and 4 bases, there was a span of 15 bases. CDR3 sequence reads: CAWALEWEYNEQFF. CDR3 coding DNA: TGTGCCTGGGCCTTAGAGTGGGAATACAATGAGCAGTTCTTC.

This clonotype occurred many times. The chain is built from TRBV7-2 and TRBJ2-4, with D unclear. The CDR3 loop spans 13 amino acids. V dropped 1 base and J dropped 5 bases, with 6 bases sitting between them. Germline V CDR1 and CDR2: SGHTA, FQGNSA. The CDR3 DNA reads as TGTGCCAGCAGCTTAGGGATTGAAAACATTCAGTACTTC. This codes for CASSLGIENIQYF.

The chain recombines TRBV19 with TRBJ2-2; the match to TRBD2 covers 8 bases. J lost 4 bases, V lost 5 bases, and 6 bases had no gene match. The germline CDR1 and CDR2 sequences are LNHDA and SQIVND (reference sequence). The CDR3 contains 15 residues. The CDR3 reads CASSPTGGATGELFF. The CDR3, as DNA: TGTGCCAGTAGTCCCACGGGGGGGGCCACCGGGGAGCTGTTTTTT.

This clonotype was counted many times. The chain carries TRBV5-1 and TRBJ1-2, with D perhaps TRBD1 (5 bases). The CDR3 has 16 residues. Trimming removed 0 bases from V and 5 bases from J, with 17 bases in between. Germline loops: CDR1 SGHRS, CDR2 YFSETQ. CDR3 sequence reads: CASSLVQGSSIYGYTF. As DNA, the CDR3 is TGCGCCAGCAGCTTGGTCCAGGGATCTTCCATATATGGCTACACCTTC.